In this sample, the clone carrying this T cell receptor (beta chain) turned up a few times. CDR3 length: 18 amino acids. V shed 3 bases, J shed 4 bases, and the junction held 13 bases outside the gene matches. Per germline, CDR1 KGHSY and CDR2 FQNENV. This specimen comes from a study of cytomegalovirus exposure and HLA in healthy donors. PCR was performed using 60 Vbeta and 13 Jbeta primers. Libraries were prepared by immunoSEQ multiplex PCR; TCRdb keeps only in-frame clonotypes and omits some of them. The table shows approximately 110,000 clones, with under 85% occurring only once. The chain combines TRBV16 with TRBJ1-1; 11 bases line up with TRBD1. The sample consisted of PBMCs. The origin of this receptor is a man aged 40-50 years in good health and CMV-seronegative. CDR3 DNA: TGTGCCAGCAGCCACCCCCAGATATCCGGGACAGGGGGCACTGAAGCTTTCTTT. Protein sequence: CASSHPQISGTGGTEAFF. The whole variable domain, filled in from reference TRBV16 and TRBJ1-1, reads GEEVAQTPKHLVRGEGQKAKLYCAPIKGHSYVFWYQQVLKNEFKFLISFQNENVFDETGMPKERFSAKCLPNSPCSLEIQATKLEDSAVYFCASSHPQISGTGGTEAFFGQGTRLTVV.